This T cell receptor (beta chain) was retrieved from a study of T cells in Graves' hyperthyroidism and ophthalmopathy. V was shortened by 5 bases and J by 1 base, with 15 bases between the two germline ends. This CDR3 region has 15 residues. RNA transcripts gave rise to amplified TCR beta CDR3 regions. HTBI primers drove first-round RT-PCR of the TCR CDR3. TCRdb processed the multiplex PCR reads anew with MiXCR; each CDR3 protein has one entry. This table has 330,000 or so distinct CDR3 sequences, roughly 19% appearing once. The receptor was derived from a man aged 50 to 60 with Graves' ophthalmopathy. The chain links TRBV12-3 or TRBV12-4 to TRBJ2-7; no clear D gene. The sample was blood. The DNA for the CDR3 is TGTGCCAGCAGTCTATCACGTGTCTTTTCCTACGAGCAGTACTTC. Its translation is CASSLSRVFSYEQYF.